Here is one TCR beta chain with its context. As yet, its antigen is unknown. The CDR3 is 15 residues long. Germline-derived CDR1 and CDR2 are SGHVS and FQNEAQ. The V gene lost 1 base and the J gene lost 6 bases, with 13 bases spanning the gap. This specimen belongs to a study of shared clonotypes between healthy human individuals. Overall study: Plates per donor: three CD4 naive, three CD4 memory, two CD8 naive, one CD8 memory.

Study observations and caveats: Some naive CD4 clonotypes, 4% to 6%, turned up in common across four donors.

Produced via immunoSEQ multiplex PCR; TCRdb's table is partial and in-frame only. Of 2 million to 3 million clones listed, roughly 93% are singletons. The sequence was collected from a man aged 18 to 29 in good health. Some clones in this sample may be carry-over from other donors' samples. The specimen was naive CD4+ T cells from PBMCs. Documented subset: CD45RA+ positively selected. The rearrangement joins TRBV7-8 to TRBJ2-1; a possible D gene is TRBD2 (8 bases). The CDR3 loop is CASSLEGAGGNEQFF. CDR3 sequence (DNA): TGTGCCAGCAGCTTAGAGGGGGCGGGAGGCAATGAGCAGTTCTTC. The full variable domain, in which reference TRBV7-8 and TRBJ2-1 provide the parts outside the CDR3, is GAGVSQSPRYKVAKRGQDVALRCDPISGHVSLFWYQQALGQGPEFLTYFQNEAQLDKSGLPSDRFFAERPEGSVSTLKIQRTQQEDSAVYLCASSLEGAGGNEQFFGPGTRLTVL.